The 30 T cell receptor beta chains given below trace back to one sample, sequenced in a study of blood T cell repertoires in COVID-19. The table came from immunoSEQ multiplex PCR; TCRdb's copy has only in-frame clones and leaves some out. The table lists roughly 230,000 clones, approximately 86% of them singletons. The sample taken for sequencing was peripheral blood. These receptors originate from a woman aged 60-75 years with active or convalescent COVID-19.

This sequence joins TRBV7-2 and TRBJ2-7; tentatively, D is TRBD2 (6 bases). There are 15 residues in the CDR3. The germline CDR1 and CDR2 sequences are SGHTA and FQGNSA. Trimming stripped 5 bases from V and 2 bases from J, with 16 bases between. This CDR3 is CASSPGVRETYEQYF. In DNA form, the CDR3 reads TGTGCCAGCAGCCCCGGGGTGCGGGAAACCTACGAGCAGTACTTC.

The V gene is TRBV6-5, the J gene TRBJ1-1; TRBD1 aligns across 10 bases. CDR1 and CDR2 from the germline V gene are MNHEY and SVGAGI. V was clipped by 6 bases and J by 4 bases; unmatched bases: 8. The CDR3 totals 15 residues. The CDR3 loop reads CASSGQGEGGTEAFF. The CDR3 nucleotides read TGTGCCAGCAGCGGACAGGGGGAAGGGGGCACTGAAGCTTTCTTT.

The chain couples TRBV5-1 to TRBJ1-2, with 7 bases lining up with TRBD1. The CDR3 spans 15 residues. CDR1 is SGHRS and CDR2 is YFSETQ in the germline V gene. V shed 0 bases and J 3 bases; nucleotides not matched to a gene: 5. CDR3: CASSLGIGGDYGYTF. CDR3 coding DNA: TGCGCCAGCAGCTTGGGTATAGGGGGCGACTATGGCTACACCTTC.

The gene calls are TRBV19 and TRBJ1-1; possible D gene TRBD1, 5 bases. Germline V gene sequence: CDR1 LNHDA, CDR2 SQIVND (reference sequence). Trimming took 9 bases from V and 1 from J, leaving 24 bases between them. The CDR3 contains 17 residues. CDR3 protein: CASNSRREAMGNTEAFF. CDR3 bases: TGTGCCAGCAATTCACGCAGGGAGGCGATGGGGAACACTGAAGCTTTCTTT.

J is TRBJ1-4 and V is TRBV11-3; 9 bases are shared with TRBD1. V dropped 4 bases and J dropped 5; count of bases not matched to a gene: 5. The CDR3 spans 15 residues. The V gene's germline CDR1 is SGHNT and CDR2 YENEEA. The CDR3 nucleotides read TGTGCCAGCAGCTCACGGACAGGGGAGAATGAAAAACTGTTTTTT. This gives the protein CASSSRTGENEKLFF.

The rearrangement uses TRBV6-5 and TRBJ2-5; D may be TRBD2 (5 bases). The CDR3 consists of 15 residues. Trimming removed 6 bases from V and 7 bases from J, with 21 bases in between. Looked up from germline, CDR1 is MNHEY and CDR2 is SVGAGI. The CDR3 DNA reads TGTGCCAGCAGCCCCCTGTATGGGAGCGGCGGGACCCAGTACTTC. It specifies CASSPLYGSGGTQYF.

J is TRBJ2-2 and V is TRBV24-1; TRBD2 matches at 7 bases. This CDR3 has 16 residues. V gave up 5 bases and J gave up 0 bases; unmatched junction bases: 5. Germline assignment: CDR1 KGHDR and CDR2 SFDVKD. CDR3: CATSVSRGANTGELFF. CDR3 nucleotide sequence: TGTGCCACCAGTGTCTCACGGGGGGCGAACACCGGGGAGCTGTTTTTT.

The chain recombines TRBV12-3 or TRBV12-4 with TRBJ1-5; the D is unclear. V was pared by 7 bases and J by 6 bases, with 13 bases between. The CDR3 sequence is 13 residues long. The CDR3 region has the DNA TGTGCCAGCACCTTCGGAGAGGGTCAGCCCCAGCATTTT. It specifies CASTFGEGQPQHF.

V is TRBV3-1 (or the pseudogene TRBV3-2) and J is TRBJ1-6; D is undetermined. CDR1 is LGHDT and CDR2 is YNNKEL in the germline V gene (reference sequence). The CDR3 is made up of 15 amino acids. V was pared by 3 bases and J by 5 bases, with 11 bases between. DNA of the CDR3: TGTGCCAGCAGCCACGGCGCAGGAAATAATTCACCCCTCCACTTT. Residues: CASSHGAGNNSPLHF.

V and J are TRBV6-5 and TRBJ2-1; D might be TRBD2 (6 bases). Germline lookup yields CDR1 MNHEY and CDR2 SVGAGI. V was shortened by 7 bases and J by 2 bases, with 15 bases between the two germline ends. The CDR3 covers 15 residues. The CDR3 protein is CASITREATYNEQFF. The CDR3 DNA sequence: TGTGCCAGCATTACCAGGGAGGCTACCTACAATGAGCAGTTCTTC.

Concerning this clone: This sample also contains other DNA sequences that code for the same CDR3. V and J are TRBV7-9 and TRBJ1-2; D unresolved. Germline loops: CDR1 SEHNR, CDR2 FQNEAQ (reference sequence). The CDR3 contains 13 residues. The V and J ends lost 5 bases and 5 bases respectively, with 12 bases between them. CDR3 sequence reads: CASSPRREYGYTF. The CDR3 DNA reads TGTGCCAGCAGCCCTCGTCGGGAGTATGGCTACACCTTC.

This chain links TRBV19 with TRBJ1-1; D unresolved. V lost 4 bases and J lost 1, with 16 bases in between. The length of the CDR3 is 16 residues. Germline V lookup: CDR1 LNHDA, CDR2 SQIVND (reference sequence). DNA for the CDR3: TGTGCCAGTAGTACAATCTTCGACTCCCGGAACACTGAAGCTTTCTTT. Encoded protein: CASSTIFDSRNTEAFF.

CDR3: CASSSGTVEGSNYGYTF. The CDR3 bases are TGTGCCAGCAGTTCCGGGACAGTAGAGGGCTCTAACTATGGCTACACCTTC. The chain combines TRBV28 with TRBJ1-2; 7 positions match TRBD1. CDR3 size: 17 residues. Germline trimming cut 4 bases from V and 0 bases from J; bases unmatched to any gene: 11. The germline V gene has CDR1 MDHEN and CDR2 SYDVKM.

A single count supports this clone. This rearrangement joins TRBV19 to TRBJ2-4; 10 bases match TRBD2. This CDR3 region has 16 residues. Trimming took 9 bases from V and 0 from J; bases not matched to a gene: 8. The germline V gene has CDR1 LNHDA and CDR2 SQIVND (reference sequence). The CDR3: CARLLAGELAKNIQYF. CDR3 in DNA: TGTGCCAGACTCCTAGCGGGAGAGTTAGCCAAAAACATTCAGTACTTC.

In its sample, this clone was seen once. The sample contains more than one DNA sequence encoding this CDR3. The rearrangement uses TRBV2 and TRBJ1-5; D unclear. CDR3 length: 14 residues. V was cut by 2 bases and J by 1 base, with 6 bases left in between. Germline values: CDR1 SNHLY, CDR2 FYNNEI. In DNA, the CDR3 is TGTGCCAGCAGTGAACTAGTAAGCAATCAGCCCCAGCATTTT. Translating gives CASSELVSNQPQHF.

The V gene is TRBV24-1, the J gene TRBJ2-1; possibly TRBD1 for D (5 bases). With 2 bases removed from V and 8 bases from J, the gap between germline ends came to 15 bases. This CDR3 is 15 amino acids long. CDR1 and CDR2 from the germline V gene are KGHDR and SFDVKD. CDR3 DNA sequence: TGTGCCACCAGTGATTACCAGGGTCTAATAGATGAGCAGTTCTTC. This translates into CATSDYQGLIDEQFF.

This clone was observed many times. V and J are TRBV7-8 and TRBJ2-3; tentative D call: TRBD2 (7 bases). The CDR3 runs to 17 residues. Trimming cost V 5 bases and J 8 bases, with 26 bases left between them. Per germline, CDR1 SGHVS and CDR2 FQNEAQ. CDR3: CASSRGAWGGLVVTQYF. The DNA for the CDR3 is TGTGCCAGCAGCCGAGGAGCGTGGGGGGGCCTCGTAGTTACGCAGTATTTT.

The gene calls are TRBV11-2 and TRBJ2-6; no clear D gene. V dropped 5 bases and J dropped 1 base, with 12 bases sitting between them. The germline V gene encodes CDR1 SGHAT and CDR2 FQNNGV. CDR3 length: 16 residues. CDR3 sequence reads: CASSPPGESGANVLTF. CDR3 DNA: TGTGCCAGCAGCCCTCCCGGTGAATCTGGGGCCAACGTCCTGACTTTC.

V gene TRBV15 combines with J gene TRBJ2-7, with D perhaps matching TRBD1 (5 bases). V was cut by 3 bases and J by 2 bases, with 11 bases left in between. Per the germline V gene, CDR1 is LNHNV and CDR2 is YYDKDF (reference sequence). The CDR3 covers 14 residues. CDR3 in amino acids: CATSSWTSPYEQYF. The DNA for the CDR3 is TGTGCCACCAGCAGCTGGACATCCCCCTACGAGCAGTACTTC.

This rearrangement joins TRBV19 to TRBJ1-2; no reliable D call. Germline CDR1 LNHDA, CDR2 SQIVND (reference sequence). Trimming pared 6 bases from V and 8 bases from J, leaving 13 bases between. There are 12 residues in the CDR3. CDR3 DNA sequence: TGTGCCAGTAGCGCCCCGGGTTGGGGCTACACCTTC. Encoded protein: CASSAPGWGYTF.

This clone was detected only once. The chain's CDR3 is CASSPQTGGPTGELFF. The CDR3 DNA reads as TGTGCCAGCTCACCACAAACAGGGGGTCCCACCGGGGAGCTGTTTTTT. The J gene is TRBJ2-2, the V gene TRBV18; TRBD1 matches at 8 bases. Germline assignment: CDR1 KGHSH and CDR2 LQKENI. CDR3 length: 16 amino acids. J gave up 4 bases and V 1 base, and 5 bases lay outside the gene matches.

This sequence joins TRBV7-2 and TRBJ1-3, with D possibly being TRBD1 (6 bases). Germline V gene data show CDR1 as SGHTA and CDR2 as FQGNSA. This CDR3 spans 15 amino acids. V dropped 1 base and J dropped 0 bases, with 7 bases sitting between them. CDR3 nucleotides: TGTGCCAGCAGCTTAGGACAGGACTCTGGAAACACCATATATTTT. Protein sequence: CASSLGQDSGNTIYF.

The V call is TRBV19, the J call TRBJ2-1, with D tentatively TRBD1 (6 bases). The germline V gene has CDR1 LNHDA and CDR2 SQIVND (reference sequence). The CDR3 has 14 amino acids. The V end lost 4 bases, the J end lost 3 bases, and 10 bases lay between the germline ends. CDR3 nucleotides: TGTGCCAGTAGTACCCGGACAGTCTACAATGAGCAGTTCTTC. Its translation is CASSTRTVYNEQFF. Together with reference TRBV19 and TRBJ2-1, the CDR3 gives the full variable domain: DGGITQSPKYLFRKEGQNVTLSCEQNLNHDAMYWYRQDPGQGLRLIYYSQIVNDFQKGDIAEGYSVSREKKESFPLTVTSAQKNPTAFYLCASSTRTVYNEQFFGPGTRLTVL.

The CDR3 here is CSVHPQLAGADTQYF. Here the CDR3 DNA reads TGCAGCGTCCACCCCCAACTAGCGGGAGCAGATACGCAGTATTTT. The rearrangement joins TRBV29-1 to TRBJ2-3; TRBD2 matches 11 bases. CDR3 size: 15 residues. V shed 6 bases and J 4 bases; nucleotides not matched to a gene: 9. From germline, CDR1 is SQVTM and CDR2 ANQGSEA.

J is TRBJ2-3 and V is TRBV7-9; a possible D gene is TRBD1 (6 bases). Deletions cut 5 bases from V and 2 bases from J, with 14 bases between. The germline V gene encodes CDR1 SEHNR and CDR2 FQNEAQ (reference sequence). CDR3 size: 15 residues. The CDR3 DNA reads TGTGCCAGCAGCCCCGGGACAACGATCACAGATACGCAGTATTTT. As protein: CASSPGTTITDTQYF. The variable domain in full, completed from reference TRBV7-9 and TRBJ2-3, reads DTGVSQNPRHKITKRGQNVTFRCDPISEHNRLYWYRQTLGQGPEFLTYFQNEAQLEKSRLLSDRFSAERPKGSFSTLEIQRTEQGDSAMYLCASSPGTTITDTQYFGPGTRLTVL.

V gene TRBV3-1 (or the pseudogene TRBV3-2) combines with J gene TRBJ2-3; 8 bases fit TRBD2. After removal of 6 bases from V and 6 bases from J, the junction contained 14 bases not matched to a gene. The CDR3 contains 16 residues. Germline V gives CDR1 LGHDT, CDR2 YNNKEL (reference sequence). CDR3 protein: CASSPPTGSGGDTQYF. The CDR3, as DNA: TGTGCCAGCAGTCCTCCGACAGGCTCGGGGGGGGATACGCAGTATTTT.

V gene TRBV2 combines with J gene TRBJ2-3; 7 nucleotides agree with TRBD1. The CDR3 sequence is 15 residues long. V was clipped by 6 bases and J by 2 bases; unmatched bases: 8. Germline V gene data show CDR1 as SNHLY and CDR2 as FYNNEI. CDR3 DNA sequence: TGTGCCAGCAGGCGAACAGGGGCCATCACAGATACGCAGTATTTT. It encodes CASRRTGAITDTQYF. The variable domain in full, with the rest retrieved from reference TRBV2 and TRBJ2-3, is EPEVTQTPSHQVTQMGQEVILRCVPISNHLYFYWYRQILGQKVEFLVSFYNNEISEKSEIFDDQFSVERPDGSNFTLKIRSTKLEDSAMYFCASRRTGAITDTQYFGPGTRLTVL.

This clone was seen a single time. This sequence joins TRBV6-5 and TRBJ2-1; TRBD2 aligns across 13 bases. The CDR3 is 15 amino acids. V lost 6 bases, J lost 9 bases, and 8 bases stayed unmatched. Looked up from germline, CDR1 is MNHEY and CDR2 is SVGAGI. CDR3 DNA: TGTGCCAGCAGGCTCACTAGCGGGAGGGCCGTTGAGCAGTTCTTC. Translated, it gives CASRLTSGRAVEQFF.

The chain uses TRBV9 and TRBJ2-1, with TRBD2 matching 8 bases. V shed 4 bases and J 15 bases; nucleotides not matched to a gene: 15. The germline V gene encodes CDR1 SGDLS and CDR2 YYNGEE. The CDR3 runs to 14 residues. CDR3 nucleotide sequence: TGTGCCAGCAGCCCGACGACTAGCGCCCCGTACATGTTCTTC. The encoded protein is CASSPTTSAPYMFF.

This chain connects TRBV4-2 to TRBJ2-1, with D possibly being TRBD2 (6 bases). V was clipped by 0 bases and J by 7 bases, with 16 bases between them. This CDR3 is built from 16 residues. Germline loops: CDR1 LGHNA, CDR2 YNFKEQ. The CDR3 DNA follows: TGTGCCAGCAGCCAAGATTGGGGGGTTGGCGGTAATGAGCAGTTCTTC. Translating gives CASSQDWGVGGNEQFF.